This T cell receptor (beta chain) was obtained from a study of cytomegalovirus exposure and HLA in healthy donors. In the study overall: The 120 validation repertoires used the same platform as the roughly 670 first-cohort repertoires (as reported by a later analysis).

Sequenced by immunoSEQ multiplex PCR; TCRdb stores in-frame clones only, minus some. Of about 49,000 clones listed, approximately 90% are singletons. Findings and caveats of the study: Specificity of a few CMV-associated chains for CMV antigens was verified in vitro.

Concerning this clone: Its antigen is unidentified.

Germline V gene lookup returns CDR1 SGHTS and CDR2 YDEGEE. The CDR3 loop spans 11 amino acids. Deletions cut 1 base from V and 7 bases from J, with 2 bases between. The sequencing sample was made of PBMCs. The chain couples TRBV5-8 to TRBJ1-4; no definite D call. The source is a man younger than 35 in good health and CMV-seronegative. The CDR3 DNA reads TGTGCCAGCAGCTTGCGTGAAAAACTGTTTTTT. It specifies CASSLREKLFF.